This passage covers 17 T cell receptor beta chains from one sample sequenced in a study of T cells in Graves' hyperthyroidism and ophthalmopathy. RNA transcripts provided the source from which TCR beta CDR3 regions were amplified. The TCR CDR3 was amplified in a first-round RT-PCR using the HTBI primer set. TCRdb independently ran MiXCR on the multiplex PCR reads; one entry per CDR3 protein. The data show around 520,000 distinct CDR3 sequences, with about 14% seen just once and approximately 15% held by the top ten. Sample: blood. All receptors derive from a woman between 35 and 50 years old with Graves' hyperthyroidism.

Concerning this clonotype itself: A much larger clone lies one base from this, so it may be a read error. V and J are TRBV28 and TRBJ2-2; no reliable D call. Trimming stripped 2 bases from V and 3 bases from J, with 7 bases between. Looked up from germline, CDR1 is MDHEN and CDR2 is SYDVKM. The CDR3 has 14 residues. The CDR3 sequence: CASSLTEYTGELFF. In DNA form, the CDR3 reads TGTGCCAGCAGTTTAACAGAGTACACCGGGGAGCTGTTTTTT. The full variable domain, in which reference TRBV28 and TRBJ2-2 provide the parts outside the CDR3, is DVKVTQSSRYLVKRTGEKVFLECVQDMDHENMFWYRQDPGLGLRLIYFSYDVKMKEKGDIPEGYSVSREKKERFSLILESASTNQTSMYLCASSLTEYTGELFFGEGSRLTVL.

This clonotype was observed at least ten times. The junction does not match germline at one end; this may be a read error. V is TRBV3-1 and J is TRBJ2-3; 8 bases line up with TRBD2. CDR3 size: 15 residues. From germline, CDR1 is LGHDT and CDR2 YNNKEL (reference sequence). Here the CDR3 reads CASSQERGITDTQYF. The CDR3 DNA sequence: TGTGCCAGCAGTCAAGAGCGGGGGATCACAGATACGCAGTATTTT.

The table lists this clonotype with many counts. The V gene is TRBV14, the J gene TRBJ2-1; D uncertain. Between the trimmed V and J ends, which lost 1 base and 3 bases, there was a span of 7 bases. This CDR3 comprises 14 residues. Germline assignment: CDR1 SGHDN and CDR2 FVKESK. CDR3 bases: TGTGCCAGCAGCCAAGTGCCCCTCTACAATGAGCAGTTCTTC. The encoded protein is CASSQVPLYNEQFF.

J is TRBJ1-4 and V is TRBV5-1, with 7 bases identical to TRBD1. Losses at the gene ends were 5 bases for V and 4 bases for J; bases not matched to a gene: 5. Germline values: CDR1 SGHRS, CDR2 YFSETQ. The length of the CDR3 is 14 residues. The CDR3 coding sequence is TGCGCCAGCAGACGCCAGGGGGATAATGAAAAACTGTTTTTT. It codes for CASRRQGDNEKLFF.

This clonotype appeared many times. The DNA for the CDR3 is TGTGCCATCAGTGAGTCAAGTGGCAGGGAAGAGACCCAGTACTTC. Amino acid sequence: CAISESSGREETQYF. The chain carries TRBV10-3 and TRBJ2-5, with D possibly TRBD1 on 5 matching bases. V lost 0 bases and J lost 3, with 11 bases in between. Germline V gene data show CDR1 as ENHRY and CDR2 as SYGVKD. The CDR3 has 15 amino acids.

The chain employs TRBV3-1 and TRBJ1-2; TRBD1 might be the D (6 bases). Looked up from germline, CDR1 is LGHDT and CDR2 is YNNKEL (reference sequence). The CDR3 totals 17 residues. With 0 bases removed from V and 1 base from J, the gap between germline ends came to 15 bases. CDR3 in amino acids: CASSQEIGGLGNYGYTF. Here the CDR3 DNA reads TGTGCCAGCAGCCAAGAGATCGGGGGGCTTGGTAACTATGGCTACACCTTC. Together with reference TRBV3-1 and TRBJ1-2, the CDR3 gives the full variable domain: DTAVSQTPKYLVTQMGNDKSIKCEQNLGHDTMYWYKQDSKKFLKIMFSYNNKELIINETVPNRFSPKSPDKAHLNLHINSLELGDSAVYFCASSQEIGGLGNYGYTFGSGTRLTVV.

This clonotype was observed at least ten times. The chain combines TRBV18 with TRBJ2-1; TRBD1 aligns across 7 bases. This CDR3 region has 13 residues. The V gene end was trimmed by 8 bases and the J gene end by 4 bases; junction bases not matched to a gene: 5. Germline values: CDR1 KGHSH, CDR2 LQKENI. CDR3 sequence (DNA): TGTGCCAGCAGTTCGGGACAGTACAATGAGCAGTTCTTC. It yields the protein CASSSGQYNEQFF.

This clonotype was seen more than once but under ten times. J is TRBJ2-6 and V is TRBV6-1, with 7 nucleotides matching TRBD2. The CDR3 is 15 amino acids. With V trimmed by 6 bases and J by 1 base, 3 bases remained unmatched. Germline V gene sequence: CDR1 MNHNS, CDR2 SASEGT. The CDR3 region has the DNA TGTGCCAGCAGACCGGGGGGATCTGGGGCCAACGTCCTGACTTTC. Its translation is CASRPGGSGANVLTF.

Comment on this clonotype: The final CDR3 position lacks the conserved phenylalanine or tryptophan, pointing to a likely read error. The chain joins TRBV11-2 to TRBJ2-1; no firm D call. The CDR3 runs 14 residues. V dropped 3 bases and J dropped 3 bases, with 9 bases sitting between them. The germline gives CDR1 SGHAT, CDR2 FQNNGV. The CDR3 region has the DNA TGTGCCAGCAGCTTCGCGGAGAGCTACAATGAGCAGTTCATC. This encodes CASSFAESYNEQFI.

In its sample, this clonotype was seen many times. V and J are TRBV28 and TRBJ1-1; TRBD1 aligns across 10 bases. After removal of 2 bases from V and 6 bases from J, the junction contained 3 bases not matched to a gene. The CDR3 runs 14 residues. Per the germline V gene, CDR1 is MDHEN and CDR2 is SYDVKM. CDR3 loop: CASSLPDRGPEAFF. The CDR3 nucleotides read TGTGCCAGCAGTTTACCCGACAGGGGGCCTGAAGCTTTCTTT.

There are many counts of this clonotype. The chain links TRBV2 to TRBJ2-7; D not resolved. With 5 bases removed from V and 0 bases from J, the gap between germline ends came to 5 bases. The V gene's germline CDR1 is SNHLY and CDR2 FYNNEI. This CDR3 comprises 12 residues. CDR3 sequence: CASSTNSYEQYF. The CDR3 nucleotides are TGTGCCAGCAGTACCAACTCCTACGAGCAGTACTTC.

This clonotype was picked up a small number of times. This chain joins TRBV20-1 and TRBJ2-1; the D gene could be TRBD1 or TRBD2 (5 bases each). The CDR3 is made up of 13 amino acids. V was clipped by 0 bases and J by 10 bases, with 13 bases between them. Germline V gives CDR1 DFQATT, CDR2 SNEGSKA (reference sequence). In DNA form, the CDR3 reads TGCAGTGCTAGAGACCGGGACCCAGAAGAGCAGTTCTTC. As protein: CSARDRDPEEQFF.

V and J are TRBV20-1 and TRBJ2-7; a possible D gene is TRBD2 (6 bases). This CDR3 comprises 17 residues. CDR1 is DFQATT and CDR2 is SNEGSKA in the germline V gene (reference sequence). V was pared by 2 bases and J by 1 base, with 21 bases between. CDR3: CSARSGDGGTFSYEQYF. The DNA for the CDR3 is TGCAGTGCTAGATCGGGGGATGGGGGAACATTTTCCTACGAGCAGTACTTC.

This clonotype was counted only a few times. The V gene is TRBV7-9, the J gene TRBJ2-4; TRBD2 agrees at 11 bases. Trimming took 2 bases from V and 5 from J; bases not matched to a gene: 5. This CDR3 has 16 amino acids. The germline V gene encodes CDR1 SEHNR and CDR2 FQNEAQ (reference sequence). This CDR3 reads CASSLSSGRFQNIQYF. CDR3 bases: TGTGCCAGCAGCTTATCTAGCGGGAGGTTCCAAAACATTCAGTACTTC. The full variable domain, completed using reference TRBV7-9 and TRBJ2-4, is DTGVSQNPRHKITKRGQNVTFRCDPISEHNRLYWYRQTLGQGPEFLTYFQNEAQLEKSRLLSDRFSAERPKGSFSTLEIQRTEQGDSAMYLCASSLSSGRFQNIQYFGAGTRLSVL.

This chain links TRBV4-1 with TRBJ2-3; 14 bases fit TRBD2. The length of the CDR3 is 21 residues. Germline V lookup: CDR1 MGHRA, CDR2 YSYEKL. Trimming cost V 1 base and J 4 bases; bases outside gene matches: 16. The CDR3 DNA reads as TGCGCCAGCAGCCAAGTTCTTGGACTAGCGGGAGGACTTGGGGTCTCAGATACGCAGTATTTT. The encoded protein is CASSQVLGLAGGLGVSDTQYF.

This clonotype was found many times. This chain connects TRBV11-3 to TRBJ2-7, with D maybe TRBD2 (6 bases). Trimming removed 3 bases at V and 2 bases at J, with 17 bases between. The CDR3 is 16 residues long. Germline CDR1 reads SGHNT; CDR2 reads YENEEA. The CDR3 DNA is TGTGCCAGCAGCTTCGGAGGGACGCCAACAACCTACGAGCAGTACTTC. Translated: CASSFGGTPTTYEQYF.

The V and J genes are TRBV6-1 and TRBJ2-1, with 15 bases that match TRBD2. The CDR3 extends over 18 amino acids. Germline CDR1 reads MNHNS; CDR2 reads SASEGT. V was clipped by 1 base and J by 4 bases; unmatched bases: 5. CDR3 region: CASSEGGTSGRLYNEQFF. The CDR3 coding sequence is TGTGCCAGCAGTGAAGGGGGGACTAGCGGGAGGCTATACAATGAGCAGTTCTTC.